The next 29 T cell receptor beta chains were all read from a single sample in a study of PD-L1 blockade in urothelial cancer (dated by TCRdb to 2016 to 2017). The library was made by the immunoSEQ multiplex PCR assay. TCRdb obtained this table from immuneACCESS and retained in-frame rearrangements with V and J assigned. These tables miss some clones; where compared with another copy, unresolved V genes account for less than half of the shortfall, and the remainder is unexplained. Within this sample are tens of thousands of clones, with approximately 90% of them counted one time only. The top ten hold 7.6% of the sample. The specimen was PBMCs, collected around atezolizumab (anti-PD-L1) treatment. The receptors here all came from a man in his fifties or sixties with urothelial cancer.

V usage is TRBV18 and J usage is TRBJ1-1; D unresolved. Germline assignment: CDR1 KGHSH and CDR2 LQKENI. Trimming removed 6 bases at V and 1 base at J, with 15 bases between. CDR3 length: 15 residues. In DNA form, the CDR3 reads TGTGCCAGCTCCCGAGCTTTTACAGAGAACACTGAAGCTTTCTTT. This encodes CASSRAFTENTEAFF.

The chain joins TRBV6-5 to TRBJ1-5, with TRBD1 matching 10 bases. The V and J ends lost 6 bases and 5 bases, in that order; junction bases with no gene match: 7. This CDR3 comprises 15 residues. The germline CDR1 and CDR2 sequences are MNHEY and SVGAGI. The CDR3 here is CASRPDRGPYQPQHF. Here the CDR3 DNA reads TGTGCCAGCAGACCCGACAGGGGGCCATATCAGCCCCAGCATTTT.

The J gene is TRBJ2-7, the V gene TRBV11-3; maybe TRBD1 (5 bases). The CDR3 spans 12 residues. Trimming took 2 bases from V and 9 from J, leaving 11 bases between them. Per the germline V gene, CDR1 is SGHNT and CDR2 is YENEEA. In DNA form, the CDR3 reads TGTGCCAGCAGCTTAAGGGGCATCGGGCAGTACTTC. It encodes CASSLRGIGQYF.

The CDR3 region is CASSTLKGNIQYF. CDR3 nucleotide sequence: TGTGCCAGCAGCACCCTCAAGGGGAACATTCAGTACTTC. The rearrangement joins TRBV7-3 to TRBJ2-4; tentative D call: TRBD1 (5 bases). This CDR3 is built from 13 residues. Germline V gives CDR1 SGHTA, CDR2 FQGTGA. V was trimmed by 5 bases and J by 7 bases, leaving 12 bases between them.

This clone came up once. The CDR3 here is CASSPDGTSGTYEQYF. CDR3 in DNA: TGTGCCAGCAGCCCTGATGGGACTAGCGGGACCTACGAGCAGTACTTC. The V and J genes are TRBV13 and TRBJ2-7, with 13 bases aligning to TRBD2. CDR3 length: 16 amino acids. Germline CDR1 is PRHDT and CDR2 is FYEKMQ (reference sequence). The V and J ends lost 5 bases and 2 bases, in that order; junction bases with no gene match: 6.

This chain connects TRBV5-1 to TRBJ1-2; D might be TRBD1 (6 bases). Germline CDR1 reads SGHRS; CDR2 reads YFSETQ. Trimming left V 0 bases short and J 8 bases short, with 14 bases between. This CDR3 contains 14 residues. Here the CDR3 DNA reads TGCGCCAGCAGCTTGGATGGGGGCGATCAAGGCTACACCTTC. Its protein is CASSLDGGDQGYTF.

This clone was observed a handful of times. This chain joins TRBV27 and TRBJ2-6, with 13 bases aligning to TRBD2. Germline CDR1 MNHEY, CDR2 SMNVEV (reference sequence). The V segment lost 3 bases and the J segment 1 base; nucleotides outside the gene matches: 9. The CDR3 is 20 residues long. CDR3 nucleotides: TGTGCCAGCAGTTTTCGACTAGCGGGGGGCAAGTCTTCTGGGGCCAACGTCCTGACTTTC. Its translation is CASSFRLAGGKSSGANVLTF.

For the CDR3, the DNA is TGCGCCAGCAGCCAAGAGTCCGGGACAGGGTATTATCAGCCCCAGCATTTT. It yields the protein CASSQESGTGYYQPQHF. V and J are TRBV4-1 and TRBJ1-5; 9 bases line up with TRBD1. The ends lost 0 bases at V and 5 bases at J; junction bases unmatched: 8. Per the germline V gene, CDR1 is MGHRA and CDR2 is YSYEKL. The CDR3 totals 17 residues.

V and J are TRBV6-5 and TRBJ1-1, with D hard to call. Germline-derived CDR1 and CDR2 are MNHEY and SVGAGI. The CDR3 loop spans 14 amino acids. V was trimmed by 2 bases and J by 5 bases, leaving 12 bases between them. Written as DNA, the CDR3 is TGTGCCAGCAGTTACAGGACTGGCCGGACTGAAGCTTTCTTT. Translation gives CASSYRTGRTEAFF.

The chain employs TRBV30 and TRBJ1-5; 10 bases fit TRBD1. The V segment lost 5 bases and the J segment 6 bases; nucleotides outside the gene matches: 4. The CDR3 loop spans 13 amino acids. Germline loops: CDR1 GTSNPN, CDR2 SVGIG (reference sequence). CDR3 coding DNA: TGTGCCTGGGAGACAGGGGGCGGTCAGCCCCAGCATTTT. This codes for CAWETGGGQPQHF.

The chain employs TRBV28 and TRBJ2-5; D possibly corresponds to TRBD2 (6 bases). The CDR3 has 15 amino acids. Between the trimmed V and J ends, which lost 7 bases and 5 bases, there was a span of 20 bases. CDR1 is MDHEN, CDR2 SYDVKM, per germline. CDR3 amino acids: CASTPQSSGLETQYF. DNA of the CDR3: TGTGCCAGCACCCCTCAGAGTAGCGGCCTGGAGACCCAGTACTTC.

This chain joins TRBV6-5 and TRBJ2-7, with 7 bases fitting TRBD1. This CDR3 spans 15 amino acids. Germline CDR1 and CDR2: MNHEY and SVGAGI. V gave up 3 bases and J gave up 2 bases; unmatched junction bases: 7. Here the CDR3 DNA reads TGTGCCAGCAGTTATGGGACAGCCCCTACCTACGAGCAGTACTTC. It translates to CASSYGTAPTYEQYF.

CDR3 sequence (DNA): TGTGCCAGTAGTATTAGGGGGAGTGGACAGCCCCAGCATTTT. Translated: CASSIRGSGQPQHF. V is TRBV19 and J is TRBJ1-5; D is possibly TRBD1 (6 bases). CDR1 and CDR2 from the germline V gene are LNHDA and SQIVND (reference sequence). CDR3 length equals 14 residues. Trimming took off 3 bases at V and 7 bases at J, with 13 bases between the two ends.

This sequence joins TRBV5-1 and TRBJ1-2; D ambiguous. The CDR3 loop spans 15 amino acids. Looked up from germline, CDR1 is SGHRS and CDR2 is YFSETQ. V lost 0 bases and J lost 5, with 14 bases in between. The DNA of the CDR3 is TGCGCCAGCAGCTTGGCCGGGTCAGAGACTTATGGCTACACCTTC. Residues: CASSLAGSETYGYTF. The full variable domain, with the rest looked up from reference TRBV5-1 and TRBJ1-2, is KAGVTQTPRYLIKTRGQQVTLSCSPISGHRSVSWYQQTPGQGLQFLFEYFSETQRNKGNFPGRFSGRQFSNSRSEMNVSTLELGDSALYLCASSLAGSETYGYTFGSGTRLTVV.

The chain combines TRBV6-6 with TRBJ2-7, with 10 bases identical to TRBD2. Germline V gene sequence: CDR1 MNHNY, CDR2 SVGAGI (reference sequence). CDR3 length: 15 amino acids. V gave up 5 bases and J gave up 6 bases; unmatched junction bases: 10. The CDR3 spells CASSGLASGGGEQYF. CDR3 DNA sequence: TGTGCCAGCAGTGGCCTTGCTAGCGGGGGAGGCGAGCAGTACTTC.

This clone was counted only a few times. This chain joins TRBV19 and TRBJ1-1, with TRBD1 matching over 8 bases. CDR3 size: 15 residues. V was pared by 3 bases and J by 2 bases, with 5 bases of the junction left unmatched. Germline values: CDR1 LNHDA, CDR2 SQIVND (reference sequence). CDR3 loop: CASSIRGQDNTEAFF. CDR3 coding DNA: TGTGCCAGTAGTATCCGGGGACAGGATAACACTGAAGCTTTCTTT.

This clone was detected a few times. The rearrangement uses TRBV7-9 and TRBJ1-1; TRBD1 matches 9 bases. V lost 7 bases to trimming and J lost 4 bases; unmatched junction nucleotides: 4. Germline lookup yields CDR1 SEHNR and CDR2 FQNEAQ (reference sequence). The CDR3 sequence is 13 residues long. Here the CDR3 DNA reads TGTGCCAGCACCACAGGGGGCGTCACTGAAGCTTTCTTT. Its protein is CASTTGGVTEAFF.

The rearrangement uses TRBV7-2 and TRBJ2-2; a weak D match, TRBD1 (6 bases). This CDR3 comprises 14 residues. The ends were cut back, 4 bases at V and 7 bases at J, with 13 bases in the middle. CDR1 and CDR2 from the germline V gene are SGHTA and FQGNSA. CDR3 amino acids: CASSSTGQNGELFF. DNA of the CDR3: TGTGCCAGCAGCTCCACGGGACAAAACGGGGAGCTGTTTTTT.

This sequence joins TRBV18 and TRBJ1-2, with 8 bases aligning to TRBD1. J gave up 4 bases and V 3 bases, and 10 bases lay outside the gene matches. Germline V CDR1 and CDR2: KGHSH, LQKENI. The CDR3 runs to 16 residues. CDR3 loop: CASSPFLQGASYGYTF. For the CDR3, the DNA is TGTGCCAGCTCACCTTTCCTCCAGGGGGCTAGCTATGGCTACACCTTC.

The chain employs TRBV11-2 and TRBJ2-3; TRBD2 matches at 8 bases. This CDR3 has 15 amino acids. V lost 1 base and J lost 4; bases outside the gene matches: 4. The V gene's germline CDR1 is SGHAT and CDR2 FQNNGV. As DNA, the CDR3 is TGTGCCAGCAGCTTAGTCGGGGGGGTTTCAGATACGCAGTATTTT. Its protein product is CASSLVGGVSDTQYF.

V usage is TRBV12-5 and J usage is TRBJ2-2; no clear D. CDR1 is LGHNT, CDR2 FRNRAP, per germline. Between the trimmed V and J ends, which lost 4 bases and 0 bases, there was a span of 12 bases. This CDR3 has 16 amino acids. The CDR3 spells CASGSPRGANTGELFF. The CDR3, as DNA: TGTGCTAGTGGTTCCCCCCGTGGAGCGAACACCGGGGAGCTGTTTTTT.

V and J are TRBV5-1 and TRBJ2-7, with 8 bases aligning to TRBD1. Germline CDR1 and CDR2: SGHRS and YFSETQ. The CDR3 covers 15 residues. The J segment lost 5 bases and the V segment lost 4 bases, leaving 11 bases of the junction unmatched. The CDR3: CASSPTFRGRDEQYF. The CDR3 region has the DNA TGCGCCAGCAGCCCAACCTTCAGGGGGCGCGACGAGCAGTACTTC.

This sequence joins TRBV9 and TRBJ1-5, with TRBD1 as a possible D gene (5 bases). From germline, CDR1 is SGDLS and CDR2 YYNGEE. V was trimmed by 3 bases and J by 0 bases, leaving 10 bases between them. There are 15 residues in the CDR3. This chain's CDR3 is CASSATDYSNQPQHF. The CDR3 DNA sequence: TGTGCCAGCAGCGCGACAGATTATAGCAATCAGCCCCAGCATTTT.

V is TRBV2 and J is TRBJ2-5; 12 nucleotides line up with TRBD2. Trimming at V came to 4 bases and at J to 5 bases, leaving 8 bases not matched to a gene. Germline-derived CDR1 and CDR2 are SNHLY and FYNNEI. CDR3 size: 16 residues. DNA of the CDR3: TGTGCCAGCAGTGGAGAACTAGCGGGGGGAGGTGAGACCCAGTACTTC. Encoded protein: CASSGELAGGGETQYF. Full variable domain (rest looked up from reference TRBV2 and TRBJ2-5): EPEVTQTPSHQVTQMGQEVILRCVPISNHLYFYWYRQILGQKVEFLVSFYNNEISEKSEIFDDQFSVERPDGSNFTLKIRSTKLEDSAMYFCASSGELAGGGETQYFGPGTRLLVL.

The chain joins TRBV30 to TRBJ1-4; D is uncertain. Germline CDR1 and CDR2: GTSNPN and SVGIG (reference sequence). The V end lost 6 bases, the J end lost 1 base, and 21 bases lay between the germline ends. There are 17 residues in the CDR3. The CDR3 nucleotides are TGTGCCTGCCAAAATAAACGGGGAGGGTTAACTAATGAAAAACTGTTTTTT. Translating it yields CACQNKRGGLTNEKLFF.

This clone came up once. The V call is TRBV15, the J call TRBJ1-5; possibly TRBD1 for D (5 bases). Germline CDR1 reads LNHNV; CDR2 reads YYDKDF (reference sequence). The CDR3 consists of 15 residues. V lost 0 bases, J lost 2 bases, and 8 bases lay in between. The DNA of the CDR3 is TGTGCCACCAGCAGAGATTGGGGGGGCAATCAGCCCCAGCATTTT. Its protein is CATSRDWGGNQPQHF.

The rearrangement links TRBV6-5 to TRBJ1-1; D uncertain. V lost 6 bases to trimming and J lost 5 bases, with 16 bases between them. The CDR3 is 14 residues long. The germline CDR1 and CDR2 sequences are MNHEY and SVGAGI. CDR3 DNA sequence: TGTGCCAGCAGCCGGAGGAGGGTCGAAACTGAAGCTTTCTTT. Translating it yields CASSRRRVETEAFF.

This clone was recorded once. In DNA, the CDR3 is TGTGCCAGCAATTCATGGGGGAGGACTGAAGCTTTCTTT. Translated: CASNSWGRTEAFF. The chain carries TRBV28 and TRBJ1-1, with D possibly TRBD1 on 5 matching bases. Germline V CDR1 and CDR2: MDHEN, SYDVKM. This CDR3 region has 13 residues. V was pared by 7 bases and J by 5 bases, with 14 bases between.

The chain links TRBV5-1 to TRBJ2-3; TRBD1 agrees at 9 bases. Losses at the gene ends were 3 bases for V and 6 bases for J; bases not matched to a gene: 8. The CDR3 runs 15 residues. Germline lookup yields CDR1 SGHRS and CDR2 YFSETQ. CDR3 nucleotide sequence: TGCGCCAGCAGCTCCGGACAGGGGTTTGGCGATACGCAGTATTTT. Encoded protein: CASSSGQGFGDTQYF.